These 28 T cell receptor beta chains share one sample of origin, sequenced in a study of blood T cell repertoires in COVID-19. Using immunoSEQ multiplex PCR, the repertoire was profiled, and TCRdb retains in-frame clones only, with some absent. The table shows 250,000 or so clones, with roughly 88% occurring only once. Sequences were obtained from peripheral blood. The receptors originated from an older man with acute or convalescent COVID-19.

The rearrangement links TRBV6-5 to TRBJ2-5; 8 nucleotides align to TRBD2. The germline V gene encodes CDR1 MNHEY and CDR2 SVGAGI. This CDR3 is 15 amino acids long. Trimming took 5 bases from V and 5 from J; bases not matched to a gene: 10. The CDR3 loop reads CASSPRGAGEETQYF. In DNA, the CDR3 is TGTGCCAGCAGTCCCCGAGGAGCGGGAGAGGAGACCCAGTACTTC.

This clone appeared a single time. The gene calls are TRBV7-3 and TRBJ2-2; 7 bases are a match to TRBD2. CDR3 length equals 14 residues. After removal of 6 bases from V and 6 bases from J, the junction contained 7 bases not matched to a gene. Per germline, CDR1 SGHTA and CDR2 FQGTGA. CDR3 protein: CASRGGRGPGELFF. CDR3 DNA: TGTGCCAGCAGGGGCGGGAGAGGCCCCGGGGAGCTGTTTTTT.

This clone was found a few times. The chain links TRBV6-5 to TRBJ1-6, with D unresolved. This CDR3 has 12 amino acids. Germline V CDR1 and CDR2: MNHEY, SVGAGI. The germline V and J ends were trimmed by 5 bases and 5 bases, with 4 bases remaining between them. CDR3 amino acids: CASSPHNSPLHF. The DNA of the CDR3 is TGTGCCAGCAGTCCTCATAATTCACCCCTCCACTTT.

This clone was seen only once. The rearrangement uses TRBV7-9 and TRBJ2-1; 8 positions agree with TRBD2. The length of the CDR3 is 16 residues. Germline values: CDR1 SEHNR, CDR2 FQNEAQ (reference sequence). The ends lost 6 bases at V and 7 bases at J; junction bases unmatched: 14. In DNA, the CDR3 is TGTGCCAGCAGTCGAACCGGGACTAGGGGGGTTAATGAGCAGTTCTTC. It translates to CASSRTGTRGVNEQFF.

V gene TRBV18 combines with J gene TRBJ1-1; 7 bases are shared with TRBD1. The V gene's germline CDR1 is KGHSH and CDR2 LQKENI. V dropped 3 bases and J dropped 3; count of bases not matched to a gene: 13. The CDR3 covers 17 residues. CDR3 nucleotides: TGTGCCAGCTCACCTGACCCGGGACAGCGAGTCTACACTGAAGCTTTCTTT. This encodes CASSPDPGQRVYTEAFF. The full variable domain, completed using reference TRBV18 and TRBJ1-1, is NAGVMQNPRHLVRRRGQEARLRCSPMKGHSHVYWYRQLPEEGLKFMVYLQKENIIDESGMPKERFSAEFPKEGPSILRIQQVVRGDSAAYFCASSPDPGQRVYTEAFFGQGTRLTVV.

This clone has only a few counts. The chain joins TRBV19 to TRBJ2-7; the D gene is possibly TRBD2 (6 bases). The germline V gene encodes CDR1 LNHDA and CDR2 SQIVND (reference sequence). The V and J ends lost 6 bases and 6 bases respectively, with 18 bases between them. This CDR3 region has 14 residues. CDR3 in DNA: TGTGCCAGTAGCCCCGGGACGCGGGGCCCCGAGCAGTACTTC. Protein: CASSPGTRGPEQYF.

The V gene is TRBV4-2, the J gene TRBJ1-1, with D tentatively TRBD1 (6 bases). Germline CDR1 and CDR2: LGHNA and YNFKEQ. Trimming left V 0 bases short and J 1 base short, with 12 bases between. The CDR3 runs 16 residues. The CDR3 coding sequence is TGTGCCAGCAGCCAAGATCACGGGACACAGAACACTGAAGCTTTCTTT. Translation gives CASSQDHGTQNTEAFF.

The V call is TRBV4-1, the J call TRBJ2-1; TRBD2 agrees at 7 bases. After removal of 3 bases from V and 6 bases from J, the junction contained 8 bases not matched to a gene. The CDR3 covers 15 residues. Germline values: CDR1 MGHRA, CDR2 YSYEKL. CDR3 DNA: TGCGCCAGCAGCCAGCTTGGGACTACCTTCAATGAGCAGTTCTTC. It translates to CASSQLGTTFNEQFF.

DNA for the CDR3: TGCGCCAGCAGCTTAGGCAGGGGGCGCGACTACGAGCAGTACTTC. Protein product: CASSLGRGRDYEQYF. The J gene is TRBJ2-7, the V gene TRBV5-1; the match to TRBD1 covers 8 bases. The CDR3 runs to 15 residues. Germline V gene sequence: CDR1 SGHRS, CDR2 YFSETQ. The J segment lost 3 bases and the V segment lost 2 bases, leaving 7 bases of the junction unmatched.

This chain uses TRBV6-5 with TRBJ2-1, with a weak D call TRBD1 (6 bases). The CDR3 is made up of 15 amino acids. V lost 4 bases and J lost 12, with 22 bases in between. CDR1 MNHEY and CDR2 SVGAGI come from the germline V gene. The CDR3 DNA is TGTGCCAGCAGTTCCCGCCTGCTCACAGGGCACGGGCAGTTCTTC. It translates to CASSSRLLTGHGQFF.

The sample holds a few counts of this clone. The rearrangement uses TRBV19 and TRBJ1-1; D is perhaps TRBD1 (6 bases). Per the germline V gene, CDR1 is LNHDA and CDR2 is SQIVND (reference sequence). Trimming took 7 bases from V and 6 from J, leaving 18 bases between them. The CDR3 contains 14 residues. For the CDR3, the DNA is TGTGCCAGTAACAAGCTCAGGGGTCCGGCTGAAGCTTTCTTT. Translated: CASNKLRGPAEAFF.

The rearrangement uses TRBV6-5 and TRBJ1-1; weak D call: TRBD1 (6 bases). The germline V and J ends were trimmed by 0 bases and 1 base, with 6 bases remaining between them. This CDR3 comprises 14 residues. Germline loops: CDR1 MNHEY, CDR2 SVGAGI. The CDR3: CASSYSTGNTEAFF. The CDR3 nucleotides are TGTGCCAGCAGTTACTCGACAGGGAACACTGAAGCTTTCTTT.

V usage is TRBV5-1 and J usage is TRBJ2-7; 8 positions match TRBD1. Germline CDR1 reads SGHRS; CDR2 reads YFSETQ. V shed 3 bases and J 9 bases; nucleotides not matched to a gene: 14. The CDR3 loop spans 15 amino acids. CDR3: CASSSGQGGLGGQYF. The CDR3 DNA follows: TGCGCCAGCAGCTCCGGACAGGGAGGACTGGGGGGGCAGTACTTC.

The CDR3 loop reads CASSLGWGSNYGYTF. CDR3 nucleotide sequence: TGTGCCAGCAGCTTAGGGTGGGGCTCTAACTATGGCTACACCTTC. V usage is TRBV7-8 and J usage is TRBJ1-2; possibly TRBD1 for D (5 bases). The CDR3 covers 15 residues. V was clipped by 1 base and J by 0 bases, with 9 bases between them. In germline, CDR1 is SGHVS, CDR2 FQNEAQ. Full variable domain (missing parts from reference TRBV7-8 and TRBJ1-2): GAGVSQSPRYKVAKRGQDVALRCDPISGHVSLFWYQQALGQGPEFLTYFQNEAQLDKSGLPSDRFFAERPEGSVSTLKIQRTQQEDSAVYLCASSLGWGSNYGYTFGSGTRLTVV.

The gene calls are TRBV15 and TRBJ1-2; TRBD1 matches at 7 bases. Looked up from germline, CDR1 is LNHNV and CDR2 is YYDKDF (reference sequence). CDR3 length equals 17 residues. V trimming: 0 bases; J trimming: 3 bases; junction bases outside the gene matches: 10. The CDR3 protein is CATSRDRGRGSDYGYTF. The CDR3 nucleotides are TGTGCCACCAGCAGAGATCGCGGCAGGGGGTCTGACTATGGCTACACCTTC.

V usage is TRBV10-3 and J usage is TRBJ2-5, with 11 positions matching TRBD1. V lost 8 bases, J lost 5 bases, and 1 base stayed unmatched. Germline loops: CDR1 ENHRY, CDR2 SYGVKD. The CDR3 has 12 amino acids. CDR3 DNA: TGTGCCATCGGGACAGGGGGGGAGACCCAGTACTTC. This gives the protein CAIGTGGETQYF.

This clone was seen just once. The rearrangement links TRBV13 to TRBJ1-2, with TRBD1 identical over 10 bases. The V and J ends lost 4 bases and 7 bases, in that order; junction bases with no gene match: 6. From germline, CDR1 is PRHDT and CDR2 FYEKMQ (reference sequence). This CDR3 has 14 residues. As DNA, the CDR3 is TGTGCCAGCAGCTCGACAGGGGGCGCATCTGGCTACACCTTC. It codes for CASSSTGGASGYTF.

This clone has a single count. The chain employs TRBV7-2 and TRBJ1-3; 9 bases are shared with TRBD1. Looked up from germline, CDR1 is SGHTA and CDR2 is FQGNSA. This CDR3 has 15 residues. J lost 7 bases, V lost 5 bases, and 9 bases had no gene match. CDR3 amino acids: CASSLSGQGGNTIYF. DNA of the CDR3: TGTGCCAGCAGCCTTTCGGGACAGGGAGGGAACACCATATATTTT.

The chain couples TRBV9 to TRBJ2-1; 7 bases align to TRBD1. This CDR3 is built from 15 residues. The ends lost 3 bases at V and 0 bases at J; junction bases unmatched: 3. Germline CDR1 and CDR2: SGDLS and YYNGEE. The CDR3 DNA is TGTGCCAGCAGCGCTACAGGGGTCTCCTACAATGAGCAGTTCTTC. It codes for CASSATGVSYNEQFF.

The chain recombines TRBV11-2 with TRBJ2-1, with TRBD2 identical over 15 bases. The CDR3 totals 16 residues. CDR1 and CDR2 (germline): SGHAT, FQNNGV. Trimming cost V 7 bases and J 9 bases; bases outside gene matches: 10. In DNA form, the CDR3 reads TGTGCCAGCAACGCCCTAAGGACTAGCGGGGGGGGTGAGCAGTTCTTC. Its protein is CASNALRTSGGGEQFF.

This sequence joins TRBV4-3 and TRBJ2-7; TRBD1 matches at 8 bases. The CDR3 sequence is 12 residues long. V dropped 4 bases and J dropped 6; count of bases not matched to a gene: 2. Germline CDR1 reads LGHNA; CDR2 reads YSLEER. For the CDR3, the DNA is TGCGCCAGCAGCCGGGACAGGACCGAGCAGTACTTC. This sequence encodes CASSRDRTEQYF.

This chain uses TRBV28 with TRBJ2-1; 12 nucleotides line up with TRBD1. The junction had 10 bases not matched to a gene; V was cut back by 8 bases and J by 8 bases. Germline assignment: CDR1 MDHEN and CDR2 SYDVKM. The CDR3 spans 15 residues. CDR3: CASALPGQGAHEQFF. CDR3 nucleotide sequence: TGTGCCAGCGCCCTACCGGGACAGGGGGCGCATGAGCAGTTCTTC. Using reference TRBV28 and TRBJ2-1 for the parts outside the CDR3, the full variable domain is DVKVTQSSRYLVKRTGEKVFLECVQDMDHENMFWYRQDPGLGLRLIYFSYDVKMKEKGDIPEGYSVSREKKERFSLILESASTNQTSMYLCASALPGQGAHEQFFGPGTRLTVL.

The chain has TRBV3-1 (or the pseudogene TRBV3-2) and TRBJ2-5, with 8 bases lining up with TRBD2. Germline trimming cut 4 bases from V and 4 bases from J; bases unmatched to any gene: 5. This CDR3 spans 14 amino acids. CDR1 and CDR2 (germline): LGHDT, YNNKEL (reference sequence). The CDR3 here is CASSPSGGGETQYF. CDR3 sequence (DNA): TGTGCCAGCAGCCCCTCGGGAGGGGGAGAGACCCAGTACTTC.

J is TRBJ2-7 and V is TRBV6-4; TRBD1 aligns across 7 bases. Germline V lookup: CDR1 MRHNA, CDR2 SNTAGT. J lost 6 bases, V lost 1 base, and 0 bases had no gene match. CDR3 length: 12 amino acids. CDR3 nucleotides: TGTGCCAGCAGTGACTACAGGGGCGAGCAGTACTTC. Residues: CASSDYRGEQYF.

The table lists this clone with a few counts. The chain uses TRBV3-1 (or the pseudogene TRBV3-2) and TRBJ2-7, with TRBD2 matching over 9 bases. Per the germline V gene, CDR1 is LGHDT and CDR2 is YNNKEL (reference sequence). CDR3 length equals 17 residues. Unmatched junction bases numbered 13, after V lost 0 bases and J lost 7 bases. The CDR3 DNA reads TGTGCCAGCAGCCAAGATCGGGAGGGACTAGCATCCGGAGAGCAGTACTTC. Protein sequence: CASSQDREGLASGEQYF.

The chain carries TRBV27 and TRBJ2-1, with D tentatively TRBD2 (6 bases). Germline loops: CDR1 MNHEY, CDR2 SMNVEV (reference sequence). CDR3 size: 14 residues. Between the trimmed V and J ends, which lost 9 bases and 0 bases, there was a span of 12 bases. The DNA of the CDR3 is TGTGCCAGTTCTAGCGCCGACTCCTACAATGAGCAGTTCTTC. This sequence encodes CASSSADSYNEQFF.

The count of this clone is one. The rearrangement joins TRBV7-2 to TRBJ1-5, with D hard to call. V gave up 0 bases and J gave up 2 bases, with 8 bases separating them. The CDR3 extends over 15 amino acids. Looked up from germline, CDR1 is SGHTA and CDR2 is FQGNSA. The CDR3 loop is CASSLAPIGNQPQHF. The CDR3 nucleotides are TGTGCCAGCAGCTTAGCGCCTATAGGCAATCAGCCCCAGCATTTT.

J is TRBJ2-7 and V is TRBV19, with D perhaps matching TRBD2 (5 bases). This CDR3 contains 14 residues. The germline CDR1 and CDR2 sequences are LNHDA and SQIVND (reference sequence). V lost 5 bases and J lost 3, with 14 bases in between. For the CDR3, the DNA is TGTGCCAGTAGTCATCCTAGCTCCTACTACGAGCAGTACTTC. It is translated as CASSHPSSYYEQYF.